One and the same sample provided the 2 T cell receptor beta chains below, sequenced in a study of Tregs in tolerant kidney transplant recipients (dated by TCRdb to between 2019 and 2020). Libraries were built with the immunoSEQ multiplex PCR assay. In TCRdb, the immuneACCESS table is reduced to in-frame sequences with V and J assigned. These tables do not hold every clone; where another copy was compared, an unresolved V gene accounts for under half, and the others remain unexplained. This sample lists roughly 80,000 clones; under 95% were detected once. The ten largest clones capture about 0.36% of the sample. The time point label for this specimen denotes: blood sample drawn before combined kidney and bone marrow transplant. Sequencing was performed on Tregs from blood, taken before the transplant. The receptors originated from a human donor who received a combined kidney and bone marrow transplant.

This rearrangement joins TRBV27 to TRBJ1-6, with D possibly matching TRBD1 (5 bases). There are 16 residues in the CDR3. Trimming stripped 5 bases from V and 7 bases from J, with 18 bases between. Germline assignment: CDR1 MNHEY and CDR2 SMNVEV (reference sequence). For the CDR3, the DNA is TGTGCCAGCAGTATACACAGGCATGCACCCAATTCACCCCTCCACTTT. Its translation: CASSIHRHAPNSPLHF.

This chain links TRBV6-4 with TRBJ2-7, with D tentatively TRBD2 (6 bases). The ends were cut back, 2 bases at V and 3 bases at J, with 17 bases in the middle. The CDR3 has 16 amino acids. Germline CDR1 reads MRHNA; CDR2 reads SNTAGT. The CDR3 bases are TGTGCCAGCAGTGACCTTGACTACCGGCGGGGCTACGAGCAGTACTTC. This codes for CASSDLDYRRGYEQYF.